This T cell receptor beta chain was documented in a study of identical twins. Regarding the study as a whole: Part of the zero-insertion signal could reflect confounding by invariant MAIT and iNKT cells. Twins' surplus sharing was weaker for beta out-of-frame sequences.

In its sample, this clonotype was seen a few times. Its antigen is unknown. TCRdb re-called the 5' RACE reads with MiXCR, one entry per CDR3 protein. Altogether roughly 570,000 distinct CDR3 sequences are present, 9% to 10% being singletons, with the ten largest covering under 3%. CDR3 size: 14 residues. Germline CDR1 ENHRY, CDR2 SYGVKD. V lost 7 bases, J lost 7 bases, and 17 bases lay in between. These same records also appear under a second study, on yellow fever vaccine responses in identical twins.

This clonotype originated in a woman aged 18-30 years in good health. The J gene is TRBJ2-1, the V gene TRBV10-3; D may be TRBD2 (5 bases). Input material: PBMCs. The CDR3 is CAINSRGMGNEQFF. CDR3 DNA: TGTGCCATCAATTCCCGGGGTATGGGTAATGAGCAGTTCTTC.